Shown below are 14 T cell receptor beta chains from a single sample sequenced in a study of blood T cell repertoires in COVID-19. TCRdb keeps only in-frame clones here, not all; method: immunoSEQ multiplex PCR. The sample includes hundreds of thousands of clones, 80% to 90% of them seen just once. The sequenced sample consisted of PBMCs or T cells enriched from blood (not recorded which). All receptors derive from a woman between 18 and 30 years old who had recovered from COVID-19.

The chain is built from TRBV7-9 and TRBJ2-3; 9 nucleotides line up with TRBD2. The germline V gene has CDR1 SEHNR and CDR2 FQNEAQ (reference sequence). With V trimmed by 1 base and J by 2 bases, 7 bases remained unmatched. The CDR3 is made up of 17 amino acids. Here the CDR3 reads CASSLDLAGHYTDTQYF. CDR3 in DNA: TGTGCCAGCAGCTTAGATCTAGCGGGGCACTACACAGATACGCAGTATTTT.

This chain links TRBV6-4 with TRBJ2-3, with 9 bases aligning to TRBD1. CDR1 MRHNA and CDR2 SNTAGT come from the germline V gene. The junction had 5 bases not matched to a gene; V was cut back by 3 bases and J by 1 base. The length of the CDR3 is 16 residues. CDR3 protein: CASSEQGARGTDTQYF. CDR3 sequence (DNA): TGTGCCAGCAGTGAACAGGGGGCACGGGGCACAGATACGCAGTATTTT.

V gene TRBV11-2 combines with J gene TRBJ2-7; 8 positions match TRBD2. CDR3 length equals 15 residues. The V gene end was trimmed by 3 bases and the J gene end by 2 bases; junction bases not matched to a gene: 6. Per the germline V gene, CDR1 is SGHAT and CDR2 is FQNNGV. This CDR3 is CASSFGGSGTYEQYF. CDR3 sequence (DNA): TGTGCCAGCAGCTTCGGGGGTAGCGGGACCTACGAGCAGTACTTC.

This clone was seen only a few times. CDR3 nucleotide sequence: TGTGCCAGCAGCTTGGTGGGAGCGAACACCGGGGAGCTGTTTTTT. Protein sequence: CASSLVGANTGELFF. This chain uses TRBV5-4 with TRBJ2-2, with a tentative D call TRBD2 (5 bases). V dropped 0 bases and J dropped 0 bases, with 6 bases sitting between them. CDR1 is SGHNT, CDR2 YYREEE, per germline (reference sequence). CDR3 size: 15 residues.

The V and J genes are TRBV6-5 and TRBJ1-2; 7 nucleotides match TRBD1. In germline, CDR1 is MNHEY, CDR2 SVGAGI. V lost 8 bases and J lost 3; bases outside the gene matches: 9. The CDR3 sequence is 14 residues long. Here the CDR3 reads CASGLTGPYYGYTF. CDR3 DNA: TGTGCCAGCGGGTTGACAGGGCCCTACTATGGCTACACCTTC.

V usage is TRBV11-2 and J usage is TRBJ1-1; D is unclear. Looked up from germline, CDR1 is SGHAT and CDR2 is FQNNGV. The CDR3 is 14 residues long. The V and J ends lost 3 bases and 5 bases respectively, with 13 bases between them. The CDR3 DNA is TGTGCCAGCAGCTTCAGTCCGGGGAGAACTGAAGCTTTCTTT. This translates into CASSFSPGRTEAFF.

The chain joins TRBV19 to TRBJ1-1; tentatively, D is TRBD1 (5 bases). The CDR3 has 16 residues. Germline values: CDR1 LNHDA, CDR2 SQIVND (reference sequence). The germline V and J ends were trimmed by 6 bases and 4 bases, with 21 bases remaining between them. CDR3 bases: TGTGCCAGTAGGCCAGGGCTAGGGCAGGGTGCCACTGAAGCTTTCTTT. Protein product: CASRPGLGQGATEAFF. The whole variable domain, filled in from reference TRBV19 and TRBJ1-1, reads DGGITQSPKYLFRKEGQNVTLSCEQNLNHDAMYWYRQDPGQGLRLIYYSQIVNDFQKGDIAEGYSVSREKKESFPLTVTSAQKNPTAFYLCASRPGLGQGATEAFFGQGTRLTVV.

In nucleotides, the CDR3 is TGTGCCAGCAGTTATAGTCGGACAGGGAAGTACGAGCAGTACTTC. Encoded protein: CASSYSRTGKYEQYF. The chain uses TRBV6-2 or TRBV6-3 and TRBJ2-7; 8 nucleotides align to TRBD1. Germline V CDR1 and CDR2: MNHEY, SVGEGT. The CDR3 runs to 15 residues. Trimming removed 3 bases from V and 4 bases from J; junction bases left unmatched: 8.

In the case of this clone: Additional DNA sequences in this sample encode the identical CDR3. This chain connects TRBV9 to TRBJ2-7; 7 nucleotides align to TRBD2. The J segment lost 3 bases and the V segment lost 0 bases, leaving 6 bases of the junction unmatched. The CDR3 covers 15 residues. Germline CDR1 SGDLS, CDR2 YYNGEE. Written as DNA, the CDR3 is TGTGCCAGCAGCGTAGGGCTAGCGGTGGACTACGAGCAGTACTTC. It codes for CASSVGLAVDYEQYF.

The chain couples TRBV5-5 to TRBJ2-3, with 7 nucleotides matching TRBD2. Unmatched junction bases numbered 6, after V lost 7 bases and J lost 1 base. Germline V lookup: CDR1 SGHKS, CDR2 YYEKEE (reference sequence). The CDR3 totals 14 residues. Here the CDR3 DNA reads TGTGCCAGCTCTCTGGGAGGGCGCACAGATACGCAGTATTTT. Its translation: CASSLGGRTDTQYF.

The V and J genes are TRBV30 and TRBJ2-2; a weak D match, TRBD2 (6 bases). V was cut by 4 bases and J by 4 bases, with 13 bases left in between. Germline-derived CDR1 and CDR2 are GTSNPN and SVGIG (reference sequence). The CDR3 is made up of 14 amino acids. The CDR3 spells CAWKRLAITGELFF. CDR3 DNA: TGTGCCTGGAAACGGCTAGCGATCACCGGGGAGCTGTTTTTT.

This clone is a singleton in its sample. The CDR3 protein is CASSLGFSGFSYNEQFF. CDR3 coding DNA: TGTGCCAGCAGCTTAGGATTCAGCGGGTTCTCCTACAATGAGCAGTTCTTC. The chain combines TRBV7-2 with TRBJ2-1; tentatively, D is TRBD2 (6 bases). The V and J ends lost 1 base and 0 bases respectively, with 13 bases between them. This CDR3 spans 17 amino acids. Germline-derived CDR1 and CDR2 are SGHTA and FQGNSA.

This clone was recorded once. The gene calls are TRBV11-1 and TRBJ2-7; 8 positions agree with TRBD2. Germline CDR1 and CDR2: SGHAT and FQDESV (reference sequence). J was trimmed by 3 bases and V by 2 bases; bases with no gene match: 6. CDR3 size: 15 residues. The CDR3 coding sequence is TGTGCCAGCAGCTTACCGCTAGCGGGTGACTACGAGCAGTACTTC. This gives the protein CASSLPLAGDYEQYF.

This clone appeared a few times. The chain employs TRBV7-9 and TRBJ1-2; 9 nucleotides align to TRBD1. Germline lookup yields CDR1 SEHNR and CDR2 FQNEAQ (reference sequence). Trimming at V came to 5 bases and at J to 7 bases, leaving 11 bases not matched to a gene. This CDR3 comprises 15 residues. As DNA, the CDR3 is TGTGCCAGCAGCGCCACCGGGACAGGGTCCGGTGGCTACACCTTC. This translates into CASSATGTGSGGYTF.